The subject of this entry is one T cell receptor (beta chain). Antigen unknown. V lost 0 bases, J lost 6 bases, and 8 bases lay in between. This CDR3 has 13 residues. Germline assignment: CDR1 MNHEY and CDR2 SVGAGI. This entry belongs to a study of T cell responses to AZD1222 COVID-19 vaccine. The study, taken as a whole, reports: Within unmutated variant regions lay the reported targets of nearly half of spike-specific TCRs. Vaccine-related CD4 TCRs covered spike, predominating at 160-218 and 743-854. White British donors predominated, females outnumbered males, and clonal diversity was possibly underestimated.

Libraries were prepared by immunoSEQ multiplex PCR; TCRdb keeps only in-frame clonotypes and omits some of them. The table has roughly 140,000 clones, approximately 94% seen once. The rearrangement uses TRBV6-5 and TRBJ1-1; a weak D match, TRBD1 (5 bases). This TCR derives from an adult in good health. Sample: peripheral blood, taken on day 0 of AZD1222 vaccination. CDR3 in amino acids: CASSYSGQPEAFF. As DNA, the CDR3 is TGTGCCAGCAGTTACTCGGGGCAGCCTGAAGCTTTCTTT.